These T cell receptor beta chains were read from a single sample in a study of metastatic and nonmetastatic thyroid tumors. MiXCR was used by TCRdb to re-call the PCR reads. In the table there are about 20,000 clones, around 29% of which are singletons. The specimen sequenced was blood. These receptor sequences come from a female donor with papillary thyroid cancer or a benign thyroid nodule (not recorded which). Some clones in this sample may be carry-over from other donors' samples. Both conserved end residues are part of each CDR3. D genes are given only for firm matches. The size of a clone is reported for some rows only, either as once, few or many, or as a class for expanded clones.

v_call	clone_size	j_call	d_call	cdr3_aa	cdr3_nt
TRBV20-1	few	TRBJ2-7	.	CSGAGTGAFVGEQYF	TGCAGTGGTGCGGGTACGGGGGCCTTCGTGGGAGAGCAGTACTTC
TRBV19	.	TRBJ2-2	TRBD1	CASSWGTGNTGELFF	TGTGCCAGTAGTTGGGGGACAGGGAACACCGGGGAGCTGTTTTTT
TRBV18	medium-sized	TRBJ2-7	.	CASSHPESSQYF	TGTGCCAGCTCACACCCCGAGTCGTCGCAGTACTTC
TRBV30	many	TRBJ1-1	.	CAWRKFGAMKAFF	TGTGCCTGGAGAAAGTTCGGGGCAATGAAAGCTTTCTTT
TRBV11-1	once	TRBJ2-2	TRBD2	CASSLLAGWRGTGELFF	TGTGCCAGCAGCTTACTAGCGGGATGGAGGGGCACTGGGGAGCTGTTTTTT
TRBV20-1	many	TRBJ1-2	.	CSARGGTF	TGCAGTGCTAGAGGGGGCACCTTC
TRBV6-2/TRBV6-3	.	TRBJ1-2	TRBD1	CASTGGGGGYTF	TGTGCCAGCACGGGAGGGGGCGGAGGCTACACCTTC
TRBV20-1	medium-sized	TRBJ1-2	.	CSAREAGGYGYTF	TGCAGTGCTAGAGAGGCAGGAGGGTATGGCTACACCTTC
TRBV5-1	.	TRBJ2-7	.	CASSLVAVGFYEQYF	TGCGCCAGCAGCTTGGTGGCTGTTGGGTTCTACGAGCAGTACTTC
TRBV3-1	.	TRBJ2-3	.	CANSQIGGQDTQYF	TGTGCCAACAGCCAAATCGGTGGCCAGGATACGCAGTATTTT
TRBV14	.	TRBJ1-3	.	CASSPLGSPSGNTIYF	TGTGCCAGCAGCCCGCTCGGCAGTCCCTCTGGAAACACCATATATTTT
TRBV6-1	medium-sized	TRBJ2-1	TRBD1	CASTTPGTGDNEQFF	TGTGCCAGCACCACGCCCGGGACAGGGGACAATGAGCAGTTCTTC
TRBV30	.	TRBJ1-5	.	CAWNTGGEGNQPQHF	TGTGCCTGGAATACGGGGGGGGAGGGCAATCAGCCCCAGCATTTT
TRBV19	medium-sized	TRBJ1-3	.	CASSIVGYSGNTIYF	TGTGCCAGTAGTATAGTAGGGTACTCTGGAAACACCATATATTTT
TRBV28	few	TRBJ2-2	.	CASSLFGGSTGELFF	TGTGCCAGCAGTTTATTTGGGGGAAGCACCGGGGAGCTGTTTTTT
TRBV6-2/TRBV6-3	medium-sized	TRBJ2-1	.	CASTKGLPKSYNEQFF	TGTGCCAGCACCAAGGGACTCCCTAAGTCCTACAATGAGCAGTTCTTC
TRBV25-1	medium-sized	TRBJ1-6	.	CASSEFRAGNSPLHF	TGTGCCAGCAGTGAATTTCGGGCAGGAAATTCACCCCTCCACTTT
TRBV7-8	.	TRBJ2-3	.	CASRKRDGGTDTQYF	TGTGCCAGCAGAAAAAGGGACGGTGGCACAGATACGCAGTATTTT
TRBV7-6	.	TRBJ1-1	.	CASSSDSNTEAFF	TGTGCCAGCAGCTCCGACTCAAACACTGAAGCTTTCTTT